The 14 T cell receptor beta chains in this list originate from one sample, sequenced in a study of blood T cells in healthy people across ages. Sample-barcoded 5' priming and a J-beta primer mix drove a second PCR of 7 to 11 cycles. TCRdb analysed the 5' RACE reads with MiXCR anew, one entry per CDR3 protein. The repertoire holds over 950,000 distinct CDR3 sequences, with more than 30% as singletons. The sample taken for sequencing was blood. The source of these receptors is a man aged 18 to 30 in good health.

There are a few counts of this clonotype. This chain links TRBV27 with TRBJ1-5; D gene ambiguous. The length of the CDR3 is 15 residues. From germline, CDR1 is MNHEY and CDR2 SMNVEV (reference sequence). V shed 5 bases and J shed 0 bases, with 11 bases lying between them. The CDR3 sequence: CASSPYSHSNQPQHF. CDR3 nucleotides: TGTGCCAGCAGTCCTTACAGTCATAGCAATCAGCCCCAGCATTTT.

This chain joins TRBV5-1 and TRBJ2-5, with D uncertain. The CDR3 has 14 amino acids. The V end was cut by 0 bases, the J end by 3 bases, with 9 bases between. Per the germline V gene, CDR1 is SGHRS and CDR2 is YFSETQ. CDR3 in DNA: TGCGCCAGCAGCTTGGGCAGGACCAAAGAGACCCAGTACTTC. Translation gives CASSLGRTKETQYF.

This clonotype has only a few counts. The chain couples TRBV7-9 to TRBJ2-7, with D possibly TRBD2 on 5 matching bases. Germline V CDR1 and CDR2: SEHNR, FQNEAQ (reference sequence). The CDR3 has 13 residues. The V end lost 1 base, the J end lost 5 bases, and 9 bases lay between the germline ends. CDR3 in DNA: TGTGCCAGCAGCTTAGGTGCGGGTGACGAGCAGTACTTC. It yields the protein CASSLGAGDEQYF. Variable domain in full (rest from reference TRBV7-9 and TRBJ2-7): DTGVSQNPRHKITKRGQNVTFRCDPISEHNRLYWYRQTLGQGPEFLTYFQNEAQLEKSRLLSDRFSAERPKGSFSTLEIQRTEQGDSAMYLCASSLGAGDEQYFGPGTRLTVT.

This sequence joins TRBV6-2 or TRBV6-3 and TRBJ2-5; D tentatively fits TRBD1 or TRBD2 (5 bases each). The tail of the sequence fits TRBJ2-7 better, so the J call may be wrong. The CDR3 contains 16 residues. Germline V CDR1 and CDR2: MNHEY, SVGEGT. This CDR3 reads CASTFNAQGRGNEQYF. The CDR3 DNA is TGTGCCAGCACCTTCAACGCCCAGGGAAGAGGGAACGAGCAGTACTTC.

As to this clonotype: A much larger clonotype is one base distant, so this may be a read error. The chain joins TRBV28 to TRBJ2-4; D may be TRBD1 or TRBD2 (6 bases each). The CDR3 totals 14 residues. In germline, CDR1 is MDHEN, CDR2 SYDVKM. V lost 5 bases and J 13 bases, leaving 21 bases between the germline ends. The CDR3 nucleotides are TGTGCCAGCAGTCCTCGGGGGCCACTCAATGAGCAGTACTTC. The encoded protein is CASSPRGPLNEQYF.

In this sample, this clonotype turned up many times. The CDR3 loop reads CSASGQETQYF. CDR3 sequence (DNA): TGCAGTGCATCAGGCCAAGAGACCCAGTACTTC. The chain carries TRBV20-1 and TRBJ2-5; D is unclear. Germline V lookup: CDR1 DFQATT, CDR2 SNEGSKA (reference sequence). V was cut by 6 bases and J by 1 base, with 6 bases left in between. The CDR3 has 11 amino acids.

This clonotype appeared many times. V gene TRBV20-1 combines with J gene TRBJ1-1; TRBD1 might be the D (6 bases). The germline V and J ends were trimmed by 0 bases and 5 bases, with 13 bases remaining between them. Looked up from germline, CDR1 is DFQATT and CDR2 is SNEGSKA (reference sequence). The CDR3 runs to 14 residues. This chain's CDR3 is CSARDPGQGTEAFF. CDR3 nucleotides: TGCAGTGCTAGAGATCCGGGGCAGGGGACTGAAGCTTTCTTT.

V and J are TRBV7-9 and TRBJ2-1; D gene uncertain. The CDR3 loop spans 15 amino acids. Trimming stripped 5 bases from V and 0 bases from J, with 11 bases between. Germline V lookup: CDR1 SEHNR, CDR2 FQNEAQ (reference sequence). The CDR3 region is CASSPVFPSYNEQFF. The DNA of the CDR3 is TGTGCCAGCAGCCCTGTGTTCCCCTCCTACAATGAGCAGTTCTTC.

In its sample, this clonotype was seen a few times. The chain employs TRBV9 and TRBJ1-1; tentatively, D is TRBD1 (5 bases). Deletions cut 1 base from V and 0 bases from J, with 10 bases between. The CDR3 is 15 residues long. Germline values: CDR1 SGDLS, CDR2 YYNGEE. CDR3 residues: CASSVSTGLNTEAFF. CDR3 DNA sequence: TGTGCCAGCAGCGTAAGTACAGGCCTGAACACTGAAGCTTTCTTT.

CDR3 protein: CASRASSSYEQYF. As DNA, the CDR3 is TGTGCCAGCCGGGCAAGCTCCTCTTACGAGCAGTACTTC. The chain combines TRBV6-1 with TRBJ2-7; no clear D gene. Trimming pared 8 bases from V and 4 bases from J, leaving 15 bases between. The CDR3 sequence is 13 residues long. Germline CDR1 is MNHNS and CDR2 is SASEGT.

This clonotype came up many times. The V call is TRBV6-2 or TRBV6-3, the J call TRBJ1-2; D is unclear. V was cut by 4 bases and J by 3 bases, with 12 bases left in between. Germline assignment: CDR1 MNHEY and CDR2 SVGEGT. CDR3 length: 14 amino acids. CDR3 in amino acids: CASSLPNWDYGYTF. DNA of the CDR3: TGTGCCAGCAGTTTGCCAAACTGGGACTATGGCTACACCTTC.

The J gene is TRBJ1-1, the V gene TRBV20-1, with D possibly matching TRBD1 (5 bases). CDR3 length: 16 amino acids. V was shortened by 6 bases and J by 0 bases, with 20 bases between the two germline ends. Germline CDR1 and CDR2: DFQATT and SNEGSKA (reference sequence). The chain's CDR3 is CSASPPWGRMNTEAFF. As DNA, the CDR3 is TGCAGTGCCTCTCCCCCATGGGGGAGGATGAACACTGAAGCTTTCTTT.

This clonotype was seen at least ten times. The chain joins TRBV20-1 to TRBJ2-1, with 7 bases that match TRBD1. The CDR3 runs to 15 residues. Per the germline V gene, CDR1 is DFQATT and CDR2 is SNEGSKA (reference sequence). Unmatched junction bases numbered 5, after V lost 3 bases and J lost 0 bases. The CDR3 nucleotides read TGCAGTGCTAGTACCGGACAGGTCTCCTACAATGAGCAGTTCTTC. Translated: CSASTGQVSYNEQFF.

Ten or more counts support this clonotype. The chain combines TRBV10-3 with TRBJ1-2, with a weak D call TRBD1 (6 bases). V shed 3 bases and J shed 4 bases, with 9 bases lying between them. The length of the CDR3 is 13 residues. CDR1 and CDR2 (germline): ENHRY, SYGVKD. CDR3 residues: CAISDGQSYGYTF. CDR3 nucleotide sequence: TGTGCCATCAGTGATGGACAGAGCTATGGCTACACCTTC.